This paragraph reports one TCR beta chain. The sample comes from a study of blood T cell repertoires in COVID-19. Study overall: Italy, Spain and the United States were the sources of the convalescent and acute COVID-19 samples. PBMCs, B-cell-depleted T cells, or T cells provided the cDNA or gDNA that made up the material.

This table comes from immunoSEQ multiplex PCR, and its TCRdb copy is limited to in-frame clones, with some not included. This table holds around 300,000 clones, about 90% found once. CDR1 and CDR2 from the germline V gene are MNHEY and SVGAGI. The CDR3 is made up of 15 amino acids. J was trimmed by 10 bases and V by 2 bases; bases with no gene match: 9. Enrolment of Seattle patients took place during active infection, and they were followed longitudinally. This chain connects TRBV6-5 to TRBJ2-7; 12 bases agree with TRBD2. The sample was peripheral blood. The source is a woman aged 40 to 49 with COVID-19, enrolled during active disease. In DNA form, the CDR3 reads TGTGCCAGCAGTTACGTCCGGACTAGCGGGATTGTTCAGTACTTC. This codes for CASSYVRTSGIVQYF.